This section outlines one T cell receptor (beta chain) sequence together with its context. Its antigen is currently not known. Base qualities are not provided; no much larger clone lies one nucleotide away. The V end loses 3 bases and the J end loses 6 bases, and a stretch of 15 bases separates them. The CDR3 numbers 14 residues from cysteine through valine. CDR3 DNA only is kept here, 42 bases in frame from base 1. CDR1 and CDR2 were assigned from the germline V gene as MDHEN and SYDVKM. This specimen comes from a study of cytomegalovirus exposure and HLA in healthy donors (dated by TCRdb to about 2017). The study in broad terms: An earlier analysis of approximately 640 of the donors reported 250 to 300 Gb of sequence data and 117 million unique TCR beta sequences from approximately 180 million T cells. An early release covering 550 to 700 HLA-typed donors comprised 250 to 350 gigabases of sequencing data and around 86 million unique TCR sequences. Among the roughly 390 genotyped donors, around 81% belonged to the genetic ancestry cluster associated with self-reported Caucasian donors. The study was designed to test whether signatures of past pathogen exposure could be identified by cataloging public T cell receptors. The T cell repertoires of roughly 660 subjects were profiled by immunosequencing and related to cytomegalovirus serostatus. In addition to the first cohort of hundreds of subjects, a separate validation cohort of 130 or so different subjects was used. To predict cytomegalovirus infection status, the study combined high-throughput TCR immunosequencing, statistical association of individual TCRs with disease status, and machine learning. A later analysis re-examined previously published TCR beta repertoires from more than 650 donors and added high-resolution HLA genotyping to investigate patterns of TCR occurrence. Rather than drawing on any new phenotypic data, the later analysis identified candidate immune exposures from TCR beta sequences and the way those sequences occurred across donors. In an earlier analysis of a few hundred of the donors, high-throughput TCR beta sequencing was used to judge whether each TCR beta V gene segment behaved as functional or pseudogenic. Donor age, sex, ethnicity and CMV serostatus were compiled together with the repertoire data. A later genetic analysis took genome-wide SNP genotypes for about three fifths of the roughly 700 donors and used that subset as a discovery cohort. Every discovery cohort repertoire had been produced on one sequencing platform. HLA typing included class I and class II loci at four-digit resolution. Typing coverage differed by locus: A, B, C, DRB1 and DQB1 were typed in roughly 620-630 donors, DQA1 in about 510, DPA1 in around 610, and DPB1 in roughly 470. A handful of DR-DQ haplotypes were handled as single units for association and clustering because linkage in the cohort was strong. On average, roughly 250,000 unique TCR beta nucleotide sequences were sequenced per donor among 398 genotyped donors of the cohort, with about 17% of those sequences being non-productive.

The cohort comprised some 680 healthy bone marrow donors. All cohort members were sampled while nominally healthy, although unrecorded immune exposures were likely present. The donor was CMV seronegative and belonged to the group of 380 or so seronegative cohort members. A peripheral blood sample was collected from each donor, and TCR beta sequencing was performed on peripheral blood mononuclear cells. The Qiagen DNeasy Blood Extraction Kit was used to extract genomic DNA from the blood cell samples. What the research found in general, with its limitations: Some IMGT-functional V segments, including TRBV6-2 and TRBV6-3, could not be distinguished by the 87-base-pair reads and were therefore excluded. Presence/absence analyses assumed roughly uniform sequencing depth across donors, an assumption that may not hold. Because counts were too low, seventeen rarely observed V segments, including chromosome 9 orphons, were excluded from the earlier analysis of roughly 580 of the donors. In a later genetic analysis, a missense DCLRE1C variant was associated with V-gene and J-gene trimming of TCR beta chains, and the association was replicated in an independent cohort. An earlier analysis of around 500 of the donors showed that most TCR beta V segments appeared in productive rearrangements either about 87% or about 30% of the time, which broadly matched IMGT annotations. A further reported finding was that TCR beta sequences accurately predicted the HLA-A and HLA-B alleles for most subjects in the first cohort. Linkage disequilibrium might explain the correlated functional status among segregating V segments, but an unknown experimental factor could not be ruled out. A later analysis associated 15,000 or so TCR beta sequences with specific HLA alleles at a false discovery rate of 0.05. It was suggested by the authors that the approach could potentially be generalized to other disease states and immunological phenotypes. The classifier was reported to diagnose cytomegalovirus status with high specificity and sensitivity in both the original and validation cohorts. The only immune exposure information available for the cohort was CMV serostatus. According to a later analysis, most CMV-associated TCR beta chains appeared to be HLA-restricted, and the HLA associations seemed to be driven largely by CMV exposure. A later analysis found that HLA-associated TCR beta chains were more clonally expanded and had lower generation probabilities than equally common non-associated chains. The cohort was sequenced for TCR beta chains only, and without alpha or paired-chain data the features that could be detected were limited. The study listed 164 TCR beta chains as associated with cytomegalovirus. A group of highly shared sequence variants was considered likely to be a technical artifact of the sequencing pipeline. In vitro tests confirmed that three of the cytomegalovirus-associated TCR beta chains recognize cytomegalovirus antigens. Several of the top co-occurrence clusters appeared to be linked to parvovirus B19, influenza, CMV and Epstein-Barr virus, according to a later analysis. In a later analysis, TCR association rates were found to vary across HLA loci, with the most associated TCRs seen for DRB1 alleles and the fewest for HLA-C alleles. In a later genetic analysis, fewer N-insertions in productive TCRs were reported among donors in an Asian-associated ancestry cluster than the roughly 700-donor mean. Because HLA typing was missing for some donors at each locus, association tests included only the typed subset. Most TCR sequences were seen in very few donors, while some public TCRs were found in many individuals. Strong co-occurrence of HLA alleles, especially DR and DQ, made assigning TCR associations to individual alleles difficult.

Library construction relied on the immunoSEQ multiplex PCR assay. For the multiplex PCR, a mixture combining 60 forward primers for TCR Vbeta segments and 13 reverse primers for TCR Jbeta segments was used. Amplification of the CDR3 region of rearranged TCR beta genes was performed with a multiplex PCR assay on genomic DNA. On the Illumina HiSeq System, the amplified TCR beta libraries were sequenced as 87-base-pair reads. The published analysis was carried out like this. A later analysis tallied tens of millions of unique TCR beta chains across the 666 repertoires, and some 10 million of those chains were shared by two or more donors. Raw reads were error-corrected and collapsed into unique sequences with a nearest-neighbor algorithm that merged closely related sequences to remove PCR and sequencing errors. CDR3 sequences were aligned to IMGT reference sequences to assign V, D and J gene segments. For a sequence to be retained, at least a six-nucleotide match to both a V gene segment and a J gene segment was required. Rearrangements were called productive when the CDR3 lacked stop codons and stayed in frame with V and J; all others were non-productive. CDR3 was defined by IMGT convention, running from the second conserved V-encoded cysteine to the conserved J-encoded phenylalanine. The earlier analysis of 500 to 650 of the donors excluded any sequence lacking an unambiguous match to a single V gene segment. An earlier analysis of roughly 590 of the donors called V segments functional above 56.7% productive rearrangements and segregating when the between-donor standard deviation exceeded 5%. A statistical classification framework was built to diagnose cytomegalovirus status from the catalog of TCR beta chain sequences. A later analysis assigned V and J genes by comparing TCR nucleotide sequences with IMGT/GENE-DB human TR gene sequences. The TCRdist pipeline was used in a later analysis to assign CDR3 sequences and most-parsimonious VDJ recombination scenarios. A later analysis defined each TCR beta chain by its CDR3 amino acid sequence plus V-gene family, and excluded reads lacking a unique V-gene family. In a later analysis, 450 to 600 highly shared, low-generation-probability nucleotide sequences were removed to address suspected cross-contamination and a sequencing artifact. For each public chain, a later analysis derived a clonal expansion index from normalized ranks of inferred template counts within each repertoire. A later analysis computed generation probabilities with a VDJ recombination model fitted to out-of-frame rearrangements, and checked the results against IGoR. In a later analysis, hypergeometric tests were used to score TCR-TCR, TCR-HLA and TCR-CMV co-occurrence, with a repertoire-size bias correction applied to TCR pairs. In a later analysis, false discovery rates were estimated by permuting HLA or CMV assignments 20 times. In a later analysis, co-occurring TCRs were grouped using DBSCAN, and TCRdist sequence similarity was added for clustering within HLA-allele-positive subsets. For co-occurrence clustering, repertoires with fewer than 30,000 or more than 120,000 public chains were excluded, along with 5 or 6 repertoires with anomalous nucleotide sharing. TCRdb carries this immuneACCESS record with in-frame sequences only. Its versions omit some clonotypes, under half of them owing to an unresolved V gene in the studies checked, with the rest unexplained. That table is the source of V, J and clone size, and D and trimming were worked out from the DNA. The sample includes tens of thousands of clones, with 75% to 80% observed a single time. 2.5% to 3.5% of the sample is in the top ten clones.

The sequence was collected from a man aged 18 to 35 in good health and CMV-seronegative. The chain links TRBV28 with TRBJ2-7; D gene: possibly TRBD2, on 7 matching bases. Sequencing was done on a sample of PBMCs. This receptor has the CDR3 CASSLGGPFFEQYV. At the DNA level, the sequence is TGTGCCAGCAGTTTGGGGGGGCCCTTCTTCGAGCAGTACGTC.